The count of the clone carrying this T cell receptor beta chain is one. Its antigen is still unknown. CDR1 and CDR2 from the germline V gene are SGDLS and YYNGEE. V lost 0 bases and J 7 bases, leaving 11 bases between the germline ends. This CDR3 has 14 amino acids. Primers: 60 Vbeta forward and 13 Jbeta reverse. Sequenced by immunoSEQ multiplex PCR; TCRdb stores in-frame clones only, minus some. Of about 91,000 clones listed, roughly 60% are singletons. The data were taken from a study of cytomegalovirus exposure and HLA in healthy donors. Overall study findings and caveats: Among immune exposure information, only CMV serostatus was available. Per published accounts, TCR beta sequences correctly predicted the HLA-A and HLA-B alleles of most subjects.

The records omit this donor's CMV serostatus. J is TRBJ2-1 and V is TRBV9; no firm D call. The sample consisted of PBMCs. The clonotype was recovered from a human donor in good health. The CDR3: CASSVGISMNEQFF. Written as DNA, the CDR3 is TGTGCCAGCAGCGTAGGAATTTCTATGAATGAGCAGTTCTTC.